This T cell receptor (beta chain) was sequenced during a study of CD8 T cells in Susac syndrome. The RNA input was about 0.45 to 1 ug, and it was reverse transcribed with random hexamers. The amplification used immunoSEQ multiplex PCR on TCR beta CDR3; it spanned 54 Vbeta and 13 Jbeta. TCRdb ran MiXCR on the immunoSEQ multiplex PCR reads and lists one entry per CDR3 protein. Counted here are 200,000 to 250,000 distinct CDR3 sequences, 80% to 95% occurring once; the ten biggest clones make up around 0.15%. The study, taken as a whole, reports: The relatively small number of individuals in the TCR sequencing and HLA analysis was acknowledged by the study.

The CDR3 runs 13 residues. Germline CDR1 and CDR2: DFQATT and SNEGSKA (reference sequence). V was clipped by 6 bases and J by 0 bases; unmatched bases: 4. Remarks on this clonotype: Its antigen is currently unknown.

Sequencing of TCR beta was performed on blood CD8+ and CD4+ T cells. FACS enriched CD8+ TEMRA cells, while bulk CD8+ and CD4+ were negatively isolated. The chain employs TRBV20-1 and TRBJ2-7; 8 nucleotides agree with TRBD2. Sequencing was performed on CD8+ T cells from PBMCs. The sequence came from a human donor with multiple sclerosis. CDR3 bases: TGCAGTGCACCGGGAGGGAGCTCCTACGAGCAGTACTTC. It specifies CSAPGGSSYEQYF.